The rows below give T cell receptor beta chains drawn from one sample of a study of T-cell reconstitution after alpha-beta-depleted transplantation in children. Via MiXCR, TCRdb re-called the PCR reads, giving one row per CDR3 protein. The sample includes 600,000 to 700,000 distinct CDR3 sequences, roughly 15% of them seen just once. The sample was PBMCs from the stem cell graft donor, taken from the stem cell graft. These receptors were obtained from a human donor who donated a stem cell graft to a child with acute myeloid leukemia. The CDR3 runs from the conserved cysteine through the conserved F or W. Clone sizes are given selectively: once, few, many, or a class where the clone is expanded.

>TRBJ2-7|TRBV15|many
CATSRDDVGGRHSYEQYF
>TRBJ1-2|TRBV29-1|many
CSAWTGDVPYGYTF
>TRBJ2-5|TRBV7-9|-
CASRVGEKETQYF
>TRBJ1-1|TRBV5-1|many
CASSLSPRNTEAFF
>TRBJ2-1|TRBV20-1|many
CSARDGRTGILEQFF
>TRBJ2-1|TRBV12-3/TRBV12-4|many
CASGFRYNEQFF
>TRBJ2-7|TRBV12-3/TRBV12-4|many
CASSPGGEQYF
>TRBJ2-5|TRBV5-1|few
CASSLGSGQGSSGQETQYF
>TRBJ1-6|TRBV20-1|many
CSARDWISPLHF
>TRBJ2-5|TRBV7-2|many
CASSFPQETQYF
>TRBJ2-7|TRBV4-3|-
CASSQEGGNYEQYF
>TRBJ2-3|TRBV20-1|many
CSARVVDTQYF
>TRBJ1-1|TRBV7-2|many
CASSLRQAANTEAFF
>TRBJ2-3|TRBV7-2|many
CASTSTGAATQYF
>TRBJ2-7|TRBV5-1|few
CASSYSDREGYEQYF
>TRBJ2-3|TRBV9|-
CASSVVGGDEDTQYF
>TRBJ1-1|TRBV24-1|many
CATSEGNTEAFF
>TRBJ1-1|TRBV20-1|-
CSGGGESETEAFF
>TRBJ2-3|TRBV7-9|-
CASTGGGEPDTQYF
>TRBJ1-4|TRBV20-1|many
CSARGATNEGNEKLFF
>TRBJ1-2|TRBV20-1|many
CSAKIPGINYGYTF
>TRBJ1-2|TRBV15|many
CATSRDRGNYGYTF
>TRBJ1-2|TRBV29-1|many
CSVRSDSQNYGYTF
>TRBJ2-5|TRBV12-3/TRBV12-4|many
CASSLRGTGQETQYF
>TRBJ2-7|TRBV20-1|many
CSARRGRSYEQYF
>TRBJ2-7|TRBV10-3|few
CAISEAPQGGYEQYF
>TRBJ2-3|TRBV20-1|few
CSGPGLAGGGDTQYF
>TRBJ2-1|TRBV5-1|-
CASSLPTSGVYNEQFF
>TRBJ2-3|TRBV6-6|-
CASSGVDTQYF
>TRBJ2-3|TRBV6-1|-
CASSTDYLNTQYF
>TRBJ2-1|TRBV20-1|few
CSALSGLNNEQFF
>TRBJ2-7|TRBV7-2|many
CSSSLIPGEGYEQYF
>TRBJ1-2|TRBV20-1|many
CSATDRNYGYTF
>TRBJ2-3|TRBV7-2|few
CASSPEGMGLSTDTQYF
>TRBJ2-1|TRBV20-1|-
CSARAPGQVFYNEQFF
>TRBJ2-1|TRBV7-9|many
CASKTFDEQFF
>TRBJ1-5|TRBV7-9|few
CASSLGGQGVNQPQHF
>TRBJ2-7|TRBV12-3/TRBV12-4|many
CASSLAGAGEQHF
>TRBJ2-7|TRBV20-1|-
CSARDQSAFYEQYF
>TRBJ2-7|TRBV12-3/TRBV12-4|-
CASSPPTGLAGSYEQYF
>TRBJ2-1|TRBV24-1|few
CATSDLGGYNEQFF
>TRBJ1-1|TRBV15|few
CATSREIVGRHTEAFF
>TRBJ1-5|TRBV5-6|-
CASSPWTESNQPQHF
>TRBJ2-3|TRBV12-3/TRBV12-4|-
CASSFFFQRGQGRPRGPTDTQYF
>TRBJ1-5|TRBV10-3|many
CAISESETDGSNQPQHF
>TRBJ1-5|TRBV27|few
CASSSATGQPQHF
>TRBJ2-7|TRBV6-1|many
CASRPPGQGGEQYF
>TRBJ1-2|TRBV24-1|-
CATSDNPPDTISGGYTF
>TRBJ1-2|TRBV7-2|-
CASSLSVGQPNYGYTF